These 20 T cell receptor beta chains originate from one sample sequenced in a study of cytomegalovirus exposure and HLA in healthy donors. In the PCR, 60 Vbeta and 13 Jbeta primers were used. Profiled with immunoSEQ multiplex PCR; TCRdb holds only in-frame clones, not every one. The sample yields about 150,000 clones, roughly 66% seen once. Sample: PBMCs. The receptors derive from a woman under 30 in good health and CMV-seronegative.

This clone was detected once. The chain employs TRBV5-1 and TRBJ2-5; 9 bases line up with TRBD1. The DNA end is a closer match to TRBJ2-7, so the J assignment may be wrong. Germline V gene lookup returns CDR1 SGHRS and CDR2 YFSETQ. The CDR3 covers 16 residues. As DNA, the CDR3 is TGCGCCAGCAGCTCATCCACAGGGGGCTCCGCCTACGAGCAGTACTTC. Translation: CASSSSTGGSAYEQYF.

The CDR3 nucleotides read TGTGCCAGCAGCTTGACTAGCTTACATGAGCAGTTCTTC. Translating it yields CASSLTSLHEQFF. The chain employs TRBV11-3 and TRBJ2-1; 7 nucleotides agree with TRBD2. Germline trimming cut 3 bases from V and 8 bases from J; bases unmatched to any gene: 4. CDR3 length: 13 amino acids. The germline gives CDR1 SGHNT, CDR2 YENEEA.

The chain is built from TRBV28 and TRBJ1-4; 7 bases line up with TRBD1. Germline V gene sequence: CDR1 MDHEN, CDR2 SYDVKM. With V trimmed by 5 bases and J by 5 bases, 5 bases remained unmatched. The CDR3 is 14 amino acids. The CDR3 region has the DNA TGTGCCAGCAGTCTAGGGGGCCCGAATGAAAAACTGTTTTTT. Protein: CASSLGGPNEKLFF.

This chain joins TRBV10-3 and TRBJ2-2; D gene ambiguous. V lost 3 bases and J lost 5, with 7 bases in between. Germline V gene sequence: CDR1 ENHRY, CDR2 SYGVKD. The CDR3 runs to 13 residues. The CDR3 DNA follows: TGTGCCATCAGTGATCTCCTAACCGGGGAGCTGTTTTTT. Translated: CAISDLLTGELFF.

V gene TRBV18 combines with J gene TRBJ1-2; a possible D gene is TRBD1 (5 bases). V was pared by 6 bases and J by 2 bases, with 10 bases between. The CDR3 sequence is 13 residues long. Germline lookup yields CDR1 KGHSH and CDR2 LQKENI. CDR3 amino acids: CASSPDKNYGYTF. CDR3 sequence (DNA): TGTGCCAGCTCGCCGGACAAGAACTATGGCTACACCTTC.

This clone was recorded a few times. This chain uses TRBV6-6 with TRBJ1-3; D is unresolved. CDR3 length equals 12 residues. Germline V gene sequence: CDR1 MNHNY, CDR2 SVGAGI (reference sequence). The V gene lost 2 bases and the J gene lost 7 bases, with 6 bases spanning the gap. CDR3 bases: TGTGCCAGCAGTTACCGAGAGAACACCATATATTTT. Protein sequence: CASSYRENTIYF.

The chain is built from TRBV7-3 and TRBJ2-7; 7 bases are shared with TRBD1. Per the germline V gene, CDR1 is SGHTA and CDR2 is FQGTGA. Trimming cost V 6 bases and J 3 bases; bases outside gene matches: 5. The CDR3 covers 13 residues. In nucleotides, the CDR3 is TGTGCCAGCAGTCGTGGGACAGACTACGAGCAGTACTTC. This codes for CASSRGTDYEQYF.

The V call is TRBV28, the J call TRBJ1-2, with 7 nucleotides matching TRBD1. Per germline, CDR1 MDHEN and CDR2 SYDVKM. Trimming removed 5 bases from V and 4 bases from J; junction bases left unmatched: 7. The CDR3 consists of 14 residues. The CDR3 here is CASSPARDSYGYTF. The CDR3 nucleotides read TGTGCCAGCAGTCCCGCCCGGGACAGCTATGGCTACACCTTC.

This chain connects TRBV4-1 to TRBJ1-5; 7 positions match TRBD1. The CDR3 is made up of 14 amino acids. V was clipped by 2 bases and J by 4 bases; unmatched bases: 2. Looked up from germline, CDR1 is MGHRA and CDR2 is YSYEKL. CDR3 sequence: CASSQYRGNQPQHF. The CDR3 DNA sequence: TGCGCCAGCAGCCAATACAGGGGAAATCAGCCCCAGCATTTT.

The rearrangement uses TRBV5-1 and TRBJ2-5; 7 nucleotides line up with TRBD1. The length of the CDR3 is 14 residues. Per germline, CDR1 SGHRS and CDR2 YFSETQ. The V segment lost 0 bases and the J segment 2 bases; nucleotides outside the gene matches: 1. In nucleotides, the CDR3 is TGCGCCAGCAGCTTGGGGGACAGACAAGAGACCCAGTACTTC. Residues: CASSLGDRQETQYF.

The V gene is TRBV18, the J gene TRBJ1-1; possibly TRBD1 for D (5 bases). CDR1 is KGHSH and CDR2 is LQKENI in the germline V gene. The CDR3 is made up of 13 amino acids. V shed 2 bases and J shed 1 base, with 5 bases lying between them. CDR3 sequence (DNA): TGTGCCAGCTCACCAGGGGCGAACACTGAAGCTTTCTTT. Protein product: CASSPGANTEAFF.

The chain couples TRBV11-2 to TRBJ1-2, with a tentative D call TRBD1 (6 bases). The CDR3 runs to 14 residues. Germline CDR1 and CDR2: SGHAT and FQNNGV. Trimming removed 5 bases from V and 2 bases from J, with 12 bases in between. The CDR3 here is CASSQGQSNYGYTF. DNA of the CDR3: TGTGCCAGCAGCCAAGGACAGTCCAACTATGGCTACACCTTC.

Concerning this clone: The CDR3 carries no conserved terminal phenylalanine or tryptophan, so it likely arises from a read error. The CDR3 loop is CASSLDQGNYGYTL. The CDR3 coding sequence is TGCGCCAGCAGCTTGGACCAGGGGAACTATGGCTACACCCTC. This chain joins TRBV5-1 and TRBJ1-2; weak D call: TRBD1 (6 bases). The CDR3 has 14 amino acids. Germline loops: CDR1 SGHRS, CDR2 YFSETQ. V lost 0 bases and J 2 bases, leaving 8 bases between the germline ends.

As DNA, the CDR3 is TGTGCCTGGGGCCGGGGGGCGGGCTACGAGCAGTACGTC. This codes for CAWGRGAGYEQYV. This chain uses TRBV30 with TRBJ2-7; TRBD2 might be the D (7 bases). Germline-derived CDR1 and CDR2 are GTSNPN and SVGIG (reference sequence). Trimming removed 5 bases from V and 3 bases from J, with 14 bases in between. This CDR3 has 13 residues.

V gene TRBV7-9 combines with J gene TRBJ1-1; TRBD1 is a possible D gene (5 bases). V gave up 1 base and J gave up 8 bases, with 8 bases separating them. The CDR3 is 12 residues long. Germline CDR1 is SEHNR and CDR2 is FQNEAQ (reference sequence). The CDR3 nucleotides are TGTGCCAGCAGCTTAGGACAGCTCGAAGCTTTCTTT. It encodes CASSLGQLEAFF. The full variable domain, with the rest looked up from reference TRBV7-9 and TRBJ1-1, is DTGVSQNPRHKITKRGQNVTFRCDPISEHNRLYWYRQTLGQGPEFLTYFQNEAQLEKSRLLSDRFSAERPKGSFSTLEIQRTEQGDSAMYLCASSLGQLEAFFGQGTRLTVV.

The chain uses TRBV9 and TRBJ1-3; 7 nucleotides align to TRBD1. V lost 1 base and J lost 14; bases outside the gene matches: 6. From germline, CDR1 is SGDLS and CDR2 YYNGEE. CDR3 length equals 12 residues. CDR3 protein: CASSVRDSRLYF. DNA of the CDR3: TGTGCCAGCAGCGTACGGGACAGTCGCTTATATTTT.

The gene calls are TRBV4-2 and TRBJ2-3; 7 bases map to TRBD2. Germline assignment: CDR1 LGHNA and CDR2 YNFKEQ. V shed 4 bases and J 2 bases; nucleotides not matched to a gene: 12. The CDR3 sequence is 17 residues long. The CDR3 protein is CASSPIGRGIFTDTQYF. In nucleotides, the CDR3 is TGTGCCAGCAGCCCCATAGGGCGGGGGATATTCACAGATACGCAGTATTTT.

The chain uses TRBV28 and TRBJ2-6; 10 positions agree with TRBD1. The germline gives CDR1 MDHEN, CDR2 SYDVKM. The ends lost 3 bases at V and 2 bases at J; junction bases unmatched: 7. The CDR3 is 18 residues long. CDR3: CASSFRTGTGAGANVLTF. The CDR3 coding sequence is TGTGCCAGCAGTTTCCGGACCGGGACAGGGGCTGGGGCCAACGTCCTGACTTTC.

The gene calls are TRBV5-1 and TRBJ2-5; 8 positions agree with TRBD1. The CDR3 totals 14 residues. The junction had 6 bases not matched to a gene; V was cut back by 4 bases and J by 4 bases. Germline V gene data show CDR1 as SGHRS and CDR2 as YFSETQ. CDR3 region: CASSPAGTGETQYF. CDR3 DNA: TGCGCCAGCAGCCCGGCGGGGACAGGAGAGACCCAGTACTTC.

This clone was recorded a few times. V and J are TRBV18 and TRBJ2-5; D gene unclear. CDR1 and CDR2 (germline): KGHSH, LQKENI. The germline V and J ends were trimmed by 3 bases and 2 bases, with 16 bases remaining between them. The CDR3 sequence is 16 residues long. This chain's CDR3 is CASSPPTGSGQETQYF. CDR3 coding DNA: TGTGCCAGCTCACCGCCAACCGGGTCTGGGCAAGAGACCCAGTACTTC.